This paragraph covers one T cell receptor beta chain sequence. The antigen remains undetermined. The data stem from a study of T cell repertoires in cytomegalovirus infection. About the research overall: Public TCR beta signatures provided an indication of both CMV infection and a matching HLA type.

The ends were cut back, 0 bases at V and 0 bases at J, with 12 bases in the middle. This CDR3 region has 17 residues. Germline lookup yields CDR1 SGHVS and CDR2 FQNEAQ. TCRdb reprocessed the reads with MiXCR, giving one entry per CDR3 protein. The data hold 250,000 to 300,000 distinct CDR3 sequences, with around 9% observed a single time. Overall study results and limits: Carriage of CMV together with the relevant HLA was identifiable through cumulative public TCR beta family frequency. CMV-specific TCR beta clonotypes restricted by HLA-C were the ones dominating the ex vivo response.

The sequence was collected from a human donor in good health (CMV status not recorded). Some clones in this sample may be carry-over from other donors' samples. Sequencing was carried out using PBMCs. The rearrangement uses TRBV7-8 and TRBJ1-5; possibly TRBD1 for D (5 bases). CDR3 DNA: TGTGCCAGCAGCTTAGCGCGGGGCGGGTATAGCAATCAGCCCCAGCATTTT. Its protein product is CASSLARGGYSNQPQHF.